The 2 T cell receptor beta chains below come from one sample, sequenced in a study of blood T cell repertoires in COVID-19. Some clones are missing from TCRdb's copy, which holds only in-frame ones; the method was immunoSEQ multiplex PCR. This table holds about 340,000 clones, 80% to 90% found once. The sequenced sample was peripheral blood. These receptors were obtained from a woman aged 60-75 years with COVID-19, enrolled during active disease.

The rearrangement uses TRBV6-5 and TRBJ1-5, with 7 bases identical to TRBD1. CDR3 length: 15 amino acids. The junction had 9 bases not matched to a gene; V was cut back by 5 bases and J by 5 bases. Germline V CDR1 and CDR2: MNHEY, SVGAGI. Here the CDR3 reads CASSPGTVKDQPQHF. CDR3 nucleotide sequence: TGTGCCAGCAGTCCCGGGACAGTGAAAGATCAGCCCCAGCATTTT.

This clone was observed once. The V gene is TRBV7-6, the J gene TRBJ2-5; D call uncertain. The germline V and J ends were trimmed by 5 bases and 5 bases, with 12 bases remaining between them. The CDR3 extends over 13 amino acids. The germline V gene encodes CDR1 SGHVS and CDR2 FNYEAQ. CDR3 residues: CASSTDMVETQYF. CDR3 in DNA: TGTGCCAGCAGCACCGACATGGTGGAGACCCAGTACTTC.